The next 21 T cell receptor beta chains were all read from a single sample in a study of cytomegalovirus exposure and HLA in healthy donors. In the PCR, 60 Vbeta and 13 Jbeta primers were used. Produced via immunoSEQ multiplex PCR; TCRdb's table is partial and in-frame only. In the table there are approximately 150,000 clones, over 70% of which are singletons. The material sequenced was PBMCs. The receptor source for this set is a man aged 30-40 years in good health and CMV-seronegative.

The V gene is TRBV28, the J gene TRBJ1-2, with D possibly being TRBD1 (6 bases). The CDR3 totals 13 residues. Trimming removed 2 bases from V and 4 bases from J, with 8 bases in between. Per the germline V gene, CDR1 is MDHEN and CDR2 is SYDVKM. CDR3 sequence: CASSLDRSYGYTF. CDR3 nucleotides: TGTGCCAGCAGTTTAGACAGGAGCTATGGCTACACCTTC.

This chain links TRBV9 with TRBJ1-2, with D perhaps TRBD1 (5 bases). The germline V gene encodes CDR1 SGDLS and CDR2 YYNGEE. This CDR3 has 13 amino acids. V was shortened by 4 bases and J by 12 bases, with 19 bases between the two germline ends. The CDR3 sequence: CASSPRGGGWDTF. The CDR3 DNA reads as TGTGCCAGCAGCCCCCGCGGGGGGGGATGGGACACCTTC. The complete variable domain, with remaining parts taken from reference TRBV9 and TRBJ1-2, reads DSGVTQTPKHLITATGQRVTLRCSPRSGDLSVYWYQQSLDQGLQFLIQYYNGEERAKGNILERFSAQQFPDLHSELNLSSLELGDSALYFCASSPRGGGWDTFGSGTRLTVV.

V usage is TRBV28 and J usage is TRBJ2-7; TRBD1 might be the D (6 bases). This CDR3 has 12 amino acids. V lost 6 bases and J lost 5, with 11 bases in between. The germline V gene has CDR1 MDHEN and CDR2 SYDVKM. DNA for the CDR3: TGTGCCAGCAGACCGGACAGTAACGAGCAGTACTTC. Its translation is CASRPDSNEQYF.

V is TRBV6-5 and J is TRBJ2-5; a possible D gene is TRBD2 (5 bases). The germline CDR1 and CDR2 sequences are MNHEY and SVGAGI. This CDR3 spans 12 amino acids. The germline V and J ends were trimmed by 10 bases and 3 bases, with 12 bases remaining between them. The CDR3 DNA follows: TGTGCCACCGAAACCGGGGAAGAGACCCAGTACTTC. It specifies CATETGEETQYF.

The gene calls are TRBV5-4 and TRBJ2-5; 7 positions match TRBD2. After removal of 1 base from V and 5 bases from J, the junction contained 8 bases not matched to a gene. The CDR3 is 15 residues long. In germline, CDR1 is SGHNT, CDR2 YYREEE (reference sequence). CDR3 DNA sequence: TGTGCCAGCAGCTTGCCGAGCGGGGAGGCGGAGACCCAGTACTTC. The encoded protein is CASSLPSGEAETQYF.

The chain combines TRBV27 with TRBJ1-5; TRBD1 is a possible D gene (6 bases). The V and J ends lost 0 bases and 4 bases respectively, with 16 bases between them. This CDR3 spans 17 amino acids. Germline CDR1 is MNHEY and CDR2 is SMNVEV (reference sequence). The CDR3 loop is CASSLSSQGRVNQPQHF. The CDR3 coding sequence is TGTGCCAGCAGTTTATCGTCCCAGGGGCGTGTAAATCAGCCCCAGCATTTT.

Worth noting for this clone: This sequence is one base from a far larger clone and is likely a read error. V is TRBV5-6 and J is TRBJ1-1; D is unresolved. CDR3 length: 14 amino acids. From germline, CDR1 is SGHDT and CDR2 YYEEEE. Trimming removed 2 bases from V and 7 bases from J, with 15 bases in between. The CDR3 DNA follows: TGTGCCAGCAGCTTCTTACGGAGTCGGGATGAAGCTTTCTTT. It codes for CASSFLRSRDEAFF.

The chain is built from TRBV5-4 and TRBJ2-1; D possibly corresponds to TRBD1 (6 bases). V was shortened by 4 bases and J by 5 bases, with 13 bases between the two germline ends. Germline V CDR1 and CDR2: SGHNT, YYREEE (reference sequence). This CDR3 region has 14 residues. DNA of the CDR3: TGTGCCAGCAGCACCCCACGGACAGACAATGAGCAGTTCTTC. Translating gives CASSTPRTDNEQFF. Together with reference TRBV5-4 and TRBJ2-1, the CDR3 gives the full variable domain: ETGVTQSPTHLIKTRGQQVTLRCSSQSGHNTVSWYQQALGQGPQFIFQYYREEENGRGNFPPRFSGLQFPNYSSELNVNALELDDSALYLCASSTPRTDNEQFFGPGTRLTVL.

J is TRBJ2-5 and V is TRBV2; no firm D call. CDR3 length: 14 amino acids. V lost 1 base to trimming and J lost 4 bases, with 10 bases between them. The germline V gene encodes CDR1 SNHLY and CDR2 FYNNEI. The CDR3 here is CASSEVVSGETQYF. The CDR3 coding sequence is TGTGCCAGCAGTGAAGTGGTATCGGGAGAGACCCAGTACTTC.

The J gene is TRBJ2-3, the V gene TRBV18, with 12 nucleotides matching TRBD2. The CDR3 contains 16 residues. The germline gives CDR1 KGHSH, CDR2 LQKENI. V shed 5 bases and J 1 base; nucleotides not matched to a gene: 4. CDR3 nucleotide sequence: TGTGCCAGCTCATCTTGGACTAGCGGGGGCACAGATACGCAGTATTTT. This codes for CASSSWTSGGTDTQYF.

The J gene is TRBJ1-2, the V gene TRBV28, with 8 bases lining up with TRBD1. After removal of 6 bases from V and 2 bases from J, the junction contained 5 bases not matched to a gene. The germline CDR1 and CDR2 sequences are MDHEN and SYDVKM. The CDR3 contains 14 residues. In DNA form, the CDR3 reads TGTGCCAGCAGCTACCCAGGGGGCAACTATGGCTACACCTTC. Translating it yields CASSYPGGNYGYTF.

This chain connects TRBV7-9 to TRBJ2-3; the D is unclear. Germline V gene data show CDR1 as SEHNR and CDR2 as FQNEAQ (reference sequence). The ends were cut back, 0 bases at V and 3 bases at J, with 4 bases in the middle. CDR3 length: 13 amino acids. CDR3 in amino acids: CASSLASTDTQYF. The CDR3 region has the DNA TGTGCCAGCAGCTTAGCTAGTACAGATACGCAGTATTTT.

The chain employs TRBV28 and TRBJ1-1; tentative D call: TRBD1 (6 bases). V lost 5 bases and J lost 0, with 19 bases in between. There are 17 residues in the CDR3. Germline V CDR1 and CDR2: MDHEN, SYDVKM. The CDR3 DNA is TGTGCCAGCAGTCCCCCCCTGATGGACAGATTGAACACTGAAGCTTTCTTT. Translating it yields CASSPPLMDRLNTEAFF.

This clone occurred a few times. CDR3 DNA sequence: TGTGCCTGGAGTGCCCGTTACCGGGAAGGAGGGAGACAGCCCCAGCATTTT. Amino acids: CAWSARYREGGRQPQHF. The chain employs TRBV30 and TRBJ1-5; D is unresolved. V was clipped by 1 base and J by 7 bases, with 23 bases between them. Germline-derived CDR1 and CDR2 are GTSNPN and SVGIG (reference sequence). CDR3 length equals 17 residues.

This chain connects TRBV5-1 to TRBJ1-1; tentatively, D is TRBD1 (5 bases). The CDR3 loop spans 14 amino acids. The V gene's germline CDR1 is SGHRS and CDR2 YFSETQ. Trimming removed 0 bases from V and 1 base from J, with 7 bases in between. CDR3 sequence reads: CASSLVGGNTEAFF. For the CDR3, the DNA is TGCGCCAGCAGCTTGGTGGGGGGGAACACTGAAGCTTTCTTT.

The V call is TRBV2, the J call TRBJ1-2; D uncertain. Germline V lookup: CDR1 SNHLY, CDR2 FYNNEI. The CDR3 sequence is 11 residues long. With 4 bases removed from V and 8 bases from J, the gap between germline ends came to 8 bases. The CDR3 loop reads CASSVVEGYTF. Written as DNA, the CDR3 is TGTGCCAGCAGTGTGGTCGAGGGCTACACCTTC.

This clone was counted between two and nine times. The V call is TRBV28, the J call TRBJ2-5, with 12 positions matching TRBD2. The junction had 11 bases not matched to a gene; V was cut back by 10 bases and J by 2 bases. CDR1 is MDHEN and CDR2 is SYDVKM in the germline V gene. This CDR3 contains 16 residues. The CDR3 region has the DNA TGTGCCACCTCTATAGGACTAGCGGGGTATCAAGAGACCCAGTACTTC. Its translation is CATSIGLAGYQETQYF.

The chain is built from TRBV23-1 and TRBJ1-3; 10 bases match TRBD1. TRBV23-1 is sorted into the ORF group, with uncertain function. The CDR3 sequence is 15 residues long. V was clipped by 3 bases and J by 8 bases; unmatched bases: 7. The CDR3 protein is CASSHQGQGVDTIYF. CDR3 bases: TGCGCCAGCAGTCACCAAGGACAGGGGGTGGACACCATATATTTT.

The sample holds a few counts of this clone. CDR3 residues: CASSSGSPPPDTQYF. CDR3 coding DNA: TGTGCCAGCAGCTCAGGCTCGCCACCCCCAGATACGCAGTATTTT. The V gene is TRBV5-8, the J gene TRBJ2-3; D not certain. The V end was cut by 3 bases, the J end by 4 bases, with 15 bases between. There are 15 residues in the CDR3. CDR1 and CDR2 (germline): SGHTS, YDEGEE.

This clone has just one count. The CDR3 DNA is TGTGCCTGGAGTGTAAGTGGACAGAGCGGCTACACCTTC. Its translation: CAWSVSGQSGYTF. The chain links TRBV30 to TRBJ1-2; the D gene is possibly TRBD1 (6 bases). The V gene lost 0 bases and the J gene lost 8 bases, with 13 bases spanning the gap. Germline values: CDR1 GTSNPN, CDR2 SVGIG (reference sequence). This CDR3 contains 13 residues.

This clone was picked up a small number of times. The rearrangement uses TRBV27 and TRBJ1-2; TRBD1 might be the D (6 bases). The CDR3 consists of 14 residues. Germline V gene sequence: CDR1 MNHEY, CDR2 SMNVEV (reference sequence). V lost 6 bases and J lost 7, with 18 bases in between. This chain's CDR3 is CASSFTRTGFGYTF. The DNA of the CDR3 is TGTGCCAGCAGCTTTACAAGAACAGGGTTTGGCTACACCTTC.